This is a list of T cell receptor beta chains from one sample in a study of blood T cell repertoires in COVID-19. The data were produced by immunoSEQ multiplex PCR, yet TCRdb's version contains in-frame clones alone and is incomplete. This table holds a few hundred thousand clones, roughly 90% found once. Sequenced material: PBMCs or T cells enriched from blood (not recorded which). These receptors all stem from a woman aged 25 to 39 who had recovered from COVID-19. CDR3s include the opening cysteine and the closing phenylalanine or tryptophan. Each record gives: V gene, CDR3 length, D gene, clone size, J gene, CDR3 DNA, CDR3 protein. D genes are given only for firm matches. Size is omitted from some rows. Given values are once, few, many or a class for expanded clones.

>TRBV14|12|-|-|TRBJ2-3
TGTGCCAGCAGCCAAGATTACGGTACGCAGTATTTT
CASSQDYGTQYF
>TRBV11-3|18|-|few|TRBJ1-5
TGTGCCAGCAGCTTACTGAGGGTGGGCCATTCTACCAATCAGCCCCAGCATTTT
CASSLLRVGHSTNQPQHF
>TRBV7-2|18|-|-|TRBJ2-7
TGTGCCAGCAGCTTAGATTGGGGCCCGGGACTTAAATCCTACGAGCAGTACTTC
CASSLDWGPGLKSYEQYF
>TRBV6-5|16|TRBD2|-|TRBJ2-2
TGTGCCAGCAGTTACGGGAGGAGCGGGAGCACCGGGGAGCTGTTTTTT
CASSYGRSGSTGELFF
>TRBV6-5|14|-|-|TRBJ1-6
TGTGCCAGCAAGCCGAGCTCCTATAATTCACCCCTCCACTTT
CASKPSSYNSPLHF
>TRBV24-1|13|TRBD1|-|TRBJ2-1
TGTGCCACCGCGCGGACAGGCTACAATGAGCAGTTCTTC
CATARTGYNEQFF
>TRBV28|15|-|-|TRBJ1-2
TGTGCCAGCAGTGTCTCACCGGGATCCACATATGGCTACACCTTC
CASSVSPGSTYGYTF
>TRBV19|15|TRBD1|few|TRBJ1-4
TGTGCCAGTAGTAGCCGGACAGGGGTCGGCGAAAAACTGTTTTTT
CASSSRTGVGEKLFF
>TRBV5-4|14|-|-|TRBJ2-7
TGTGCCAGCAGCGGGGGCGGGAGCTCCTACGAGCAGTACTTC
CASSGGGSSYEQYF
>TRBV27|14|TRBD1|-|TRBJ2-1
TGTGCCAGCTCTAGGGACAGGGGGTACAATGAGCAGTTCTTC
CASSRDRGYNEQFF
>TRBV10-1|16|-|-|TRBJ2-1
TGCGCCAGCAGTGAGCACAGGTCTAGCTCCTACAATGAGCAGTTCTTC
CASSEHRSSSYNEQFF
>TRBV6-4|17|TRBD1|-|TRBJ2-2
TGTGCCAGCAGTGACTCTCGGGACAGGGCGTGGACCGGGGAGCTGTTTTTT
CASSDSRDRAWTGELFF
>TRBV5-1|15|-|-|TRBJ2-1
TGCGCCAGCAGCTGGGGTAGCGGATCCTACAATGAGCAGTTCTTC
CASSWGSGSYNEQFF
>TRBV19|17|-|-|TRBJ1-5
TGTGCCAGTAGTCCTACCCCGTCGACAGGCCCGAACGGGCCCCAGCATTTT
CASSPTPSTGPNGPQHF
>TRBV3-1/TRBV3-2|18|TRBD1|-|TRBJ2-6
TGTGCCAGCAGCCAAGGGGGGACAGTAGGCTCTGGGGCCAACGTCCTGACTTTC
CASSQGGTVGSGANVLTF
>TRBV19|16|-|-|TRBJ1-5
TGTGCCAGTAGCACCTCCGGACTGCAAAGCAATCAGCCCCAGCATTTT
CASSTSGLQSNQPQHF
>TRBV27|13|TRBD1|-|TRBJ2-7
TGTGCCAGCAGTTCCGGACAGGCTAACGAGCAGTACTTC
CASSSGQANEQYF
>TRBV5-4|15|TRBD2|-|TRBJ2-7
TGTGCCAGCAGCGCGTTGGGGGGGGGATCCTACGAGCAGTACTTC
CASSALGGGSYEQYF
>TRBV19|18|TRBD1|few|TRBJ1-6
TGTGCCAGTAGTAAGGAGACAGGGGGCGCGTTGGGAAATTCACCCCTCCACTTT
CASSKETGGALGNSPLHF
>TRBV5-1|16|-|-|TRBJ1-3
TGCGCCAGCAGCCCGGCAGCGGTAACCTCTGGAAACACCATATATTTT
CASSPAAVTSGNTIYF
>TRBV4-2|17|TRBD2|-|TRBJ2-1
TGTGCCAGCAGCCCGCTAGAGACTAGCGGGGGGGTGGATGAGCAGTTCTTC
CASSPLETSGGVDEQFF
>TRBV7-6|18|TRBD2|-|TRBJ2-1
TGTGCCAGCAGCTTGGGCCCGGGGGGGACTAGTGGTCGAAGTGAGCAGTTCTTC
CASSLGPGGTSGRSEQFF
>TRBV29-1|14|TRBD2|-|TRBJ2-5
TGCAGCGTTGTGAAGTTAGCGGGAGACGAGACCCAGTACTTC
CSVVKLAGDETQYF
>TRBV27|15|TRBD2|-|TRBJ2-1
TGTGCCAGTAGTCTCCTCGGGACTAGAAATAATGAGCAGTTCTTC
CASSLLGTRNNEQFF
>TRBV11-2|17|TRBD1|-|TRBJ1-4
TGTGCCAGCAGCCCCCGAGGGGGCGGGGGGGGAAGTGAAAAACTGTTTTTT
CASSPRGGGGGSEKLFF
>TRBV29-1|15|TRBD1|-|TRBJ1-1
TGCAGCGTTGTTCGGGGACAGGGTAGGGGCACTGAAGCTTTCTTT
CSVVRGQGRGTEAFF
>TRBV7-2|16|TRBD2|once|TRBJ2-3
TGTGCCAGCAGCTCCAGACTAGCGCAGCCATCAGATACGCAGTATTTT
CASSSRLAQPSDTQYF
>TRBV4-1|15|-|-|TRBJ2-7
TGCGCCAGCAGGCAGACATCGGCTAACTCCTACGAGCAGTACTTC
CASRQTSANSYEQYF
>TRBV19|14|-|-|TRBJ1-5
TGTGCCAGTACGGTAGTTAATAGCAATCAGCCCCAGCATTTT
CASTVVNSNQPQHF
>TRBV12-3/TRBV12-4|11|-|-|TRBJ1-1
TGTGCCAGCAGTTACGGGGGAGAGGCTTTCTTT
CASSYGGEAFF
>TRBV7-6|15|-|-|TRBJ2-1
TGTGCCAGCAGCCTCCCTTGGAGGGACTACAATGAGCAGTTCTTC
CASSLPWRDYNEQFF
>TRBV19|14|-|-|TRBJ2-7
TGTGCCAGCAGAGCGGGCAGTTCCTCCTACGAGCAGTACTTC
CASRAGSSSYEQYF
>TRBV11-3|13|-|-|TRBJ1-1
TGTGCCAGCAGCTTAATCCCAGACACTGAAGCTTTCTTT
CASSLIPDTEAFF
>TRBV28|15|-|once|TRBJ1-6
TGTGCCAGCAGGTCACCAGGGCTCAAGGGGTCGGCCCTCCACTTT
CASRSPGLKGSALHF
>TRBV18|15|TRBD1|-|TRBJ1-3
TGTGCCAGCTCACCGGGACAGGGCTCTGGAAACACCATATATTTT
CASSPGQGSGNTIYF
>TRBV19|14|TRBD1|-|TRBJ1-2
TGTGCCAGTACCACTCTAGGGGGCGGCTATGGCTACACCTTC
CASTTLGGGYGYTF
>TRBV10-3|16|-|-|TRBJ2-6
TGTGCCATCAGTGAGTCGAGGAGCTCTGGGGCCAACGTCCTGACTTTC
CAISESRSSGANVLTF
>TRBV4-2|14|-|-|TRBJ1-1
TGTGCCAGCAGCCATCGGGGGTTGAACACTGAAGCTTTCTTT
CASSHRGLNTEAFF
>TRBV28|14|TRBD1|-|TRBJ1-4
TGTGCCAGCAGTCCGGACAGGGAGAATGAAAAACTGTTTTTT
CASSPDRENEKLFF
>TRBV2|14|TRBD1|few|TRBJ1-5
TGTGCCAGCAGCCAGGGGGCAGGGGATCAGCCCCAGCATTTT
CASSQGAGDQPQHF
>TRBV6-2/TRBV6-3|14|-|-|TRBJ1-6
TGTGCCAGCAGCCCTGGAGGGATCAATTCACCCCTCCACTTT
CASSPGGINSPLHF
>TRBV7-2|13|-|-|TRBJ2-2
TGTGCCAGCAGCTTAGTGTGGGACTTGGGGCTGTTTTTT
CASSLVWDLGLFF
>TRBV28|15|-|-|TRBJ1-2
TGTGCCAGCAGGATCGCCCAGATCAGTAACTATGGCTACACCTTC
CASRIAQISNYGYTF
>TRBV5-1|14|-|-|TRBJ2-1
TGCGCCAGCAGCTCCCTTGGGGGGAGCAATGAGCAGTTCTTC
CASSSLGGSNEQFF
>TRBV5-1|15|TRBD1|few|TRBJ1-1
TGCGCCAGCAGCTTGGTCGCAGGGGGGAACACTGAAGCTTTCTTT
CASSLVAGGNTEAFF
>TRBV29-1|14|TRBD1|-|TRBJ1-4
TGCAGCGTTGCCCGACAGGGGGATGGTGAAAAACTGTTTTTT
CSVARQGDGEKLFF
>TRBV7-9|12|TRBD2|few|TRBJ2-1
TGTGCCAGCAGCCGGGGGGACAATGAGCAGTTCTTC
CASSRGDNEQFF
>TRBV15|14|-|-|TRBJ2-7
TGTGCCACCAGCAGAGACAGGGGCACCAGCGAGCAGTACTTC
CATSRDRGTSEQYF
>TRBV30|14|TRBD1|-|TRBJ2-5
TGTGCCTGGGGTGGACAGGGGTCCCAAGAGACCCAGTACTTC
CAWGGQGSQETQYF
>TRBV6-5|16|-|once|TRBJ1-2
TGTGCCAGCAGTTACTCGAGGGACATCACACACTATGGCTACACCTTC
CASSYSRDITHYGYTF
>TRBV27|17|-|once|TRBJ1-2
TGTGCCAGCAGTGCGAACAGGGCCCGCCCCGCTTTTGGTGGCTACACCTTC
CASSANRARPAFGGYTF
>TRBV3-1/TRBV3-2|14|-|-|TRBJ1-1
TGTGCCAGCAGTCAATCCTCGGGAGAGGTTGAAGCTTTCTTT
CASSQSSGEVEAFF
>TRBV28|15|TRBD1|once|TRBJ2-7
TGTGCCAGCAGTGGACCCGGGACAGGGGTCTACGAGCAGTACTTC
CASSGPGTGVYEQYF
>TRBV3-1/TRBV3-2|14|-|-|TRBJ1-2
TGTGCCAGCAGCCAAGGGGACAAGAACTATGGCTACACCTTC
CASSQGDKNYGYTF
>TRBV13|17|TRBD1|-|TRBJ2-3
TGTGCCAGCAGCAACAAGGGGGGACAGGGTGGGACAGATACGCAGTATTTT
CASSNKGGQGGTDTQYF